Below, 30 T cell receptor beta chains from the same sample are listed, as sequenced in a study of shared clonotypes between healthy human individuals. The data were produced by immunoSEQ multiplex PCR, yet TCRdb's version contains in-frame clones alone and is incomplete. The top ten hold 0.36% of the sample, which has 1.6 million or so clones, roughly 98.5% seen once. Sequenced sample: naive CD4+ T cells sorted from blood. Subset specified: CD45RA+ positively selected. Receptor source: a man in his thirties or forties in good health.

The V gene is TRBV19, the J gene TRBJ2-7; 10 bases agree with TRBD2. With V trimmed by 4 bases and J by 2 bases, 8 bases remained unmatched. From germline, CDR1 is LNHDA and CDR2 SQIVND (reference sequence). CDR3 length: 16 amino acids. The CDR3 DNA reads as TGTGCCAGTAGTACCCCGGGACTAGCGTCACCCTACGAGCAGTACTTC. Its protein product is CASSTPGLASPYEQYF. The full variable domain, its missing parts supplied by reference TRBV19 and TRBJ2-7, is DGGITQSPKYLFRKEGQNVTLSCEQNLNHDAMYWYRQDPGQGLRLIYYSQIVNDFQKGDIAEGYSVSREKKESFPLTVTSAQKNPTAFYLCASSTPGLASPYEQYFGPGTRLTVT.

The chain couples TRBV11-2 to TRBJ2-7, with 12 bases matching TRBD2. The CDR3 spans 18 residues. Germline CDR1 SGHAT, CDR2 FQNNGV. With V trimmed by 5 bases and J by 5 bases, 16 bases remained unmatched. The CDR3 bases are TGTGCCAGCAGCCCGACTCTAGCGGGAGGGCTAGTGCCCCACGAGCAGTACTTC. Translating gives CASSPTLAGGLVPHEQYF. Using reference TRBV11-2 and TRBJ2-7 for the parts outside the CDR3, the full variable domain is EAGVAQSPRYKIIEKRQSVAFWCNPISGHATLYWYQQILGQGPKLLIQFQNNGVVDDSQLPKDRFSAERLKGVDSTLKIQPAKLEDSAVYLCASSPTLAGGLVPHEQYFGPGTRLTVT.

The chain links TRBV15 to TRBJ2-7; D gene uncertain. In germline, CDR1 is LNHNV, CDR2 YYDKDF (reference sequence). V lost 5 bases to trimming and J lost 6 bases, with 14 bases between them. The CDR3 sequence is 13 residues long. The CDR3 loop reads CATSPRVFGEQYF. In nucleotides, the CDR3 is TGTGCCACCAGCCCCCGTGTTTTTGGCGAGCAGTACTTC.

Comment on this clone: The sample carries other DNA sequences with the same CDR3. V usage is TRBV11-3 and J usage is TRBJ2-7; D gene uncertain. The V end was cut by 4 bases, the J end by 1 base, with 8 bases between. The CDR3 has 13 residues. The germline CDR1 and CDR2 sequences are SGHNT and YENEEA. The CDR3, as DNA: TGTGCCAGCAGCTATGGCCGTTCCTACGAGCAGTACTTC. Its protein is CASSYGRSYEQYF.

This rearrangement joins TRBV29-1 to TRBJ1-5; 7 bases align to TRBD1. J lost 1 base, V lost 6 bases, and 9 bases had no gene match. Germline values: CDR1 SQVTM, CDR2 ANQGSEA. This CDR3 region has 15 residues. CDR3 amino acids: CSVGGGSGSNQPQHF. The CDR3 DNA sequence: TGCAGCGTCGGAGGGGGCTCGGGGAGCAATCAGCCCCAGCATTTT.

This chain's CDR3 is CASSQEARQYF. CDR3 DNA sequence: TGCGCCAGCAGCCAAGAGGCCCGGCAGTACTTC. This chain links TRBV4-3 with TRBJ2-7; D is unresolved. With 0 bases removed from V and 9 bases from J, the gap between germline ends came to 6 bases. CDR1 is LGHNA and CDR2 is YSLEER in the germline V gene. CDR3 size: 11 residues.

This chain connects TRBV19 to TRBJ2-3; D not resolved. This CDR3 has 14 residues. Trimming took off 10 bases at V and 5 bases at J, with 19 bases between the two ends. Germline V gives CDR1 LNHDA, CDR2 SQIVND (reference sequence). For the CDR3, the DNA is TGTGCCACCCAATCGACATTGGCTCAAGATACGCAGTATTTT. Amino acid sequence: CATQSTLAQDTQYF.

V is TRBV11-2 and J is TRBJ2-1; 8 nucleotides agree with TRBD2. With 1 base clipped from V and 5 bases from J, the junction kept 7 bases outside the gene matches. The CDR3 has 16 residues. The germline V gene has CDR1 SGHAT and CDR2 FQNNGV. The DNA for the CDR3 is TGTGCCAGCAGCTTAGTCCTAGCGGGCGATCACAATGAGCAGTTCTTC. Its translation: CASSLVLAGDHNEQFF.

In its sample, this clone was seen once. The chain recombines TRBV1 with TRBJ2-7; the table calls TRBD2, which could not be checked here. TRBV1 corresponds to a pseudogene. The CDR3 is 17 residues long. CDR3 nucleotides: TGCACCAGCAGCCAAGACAACAGCGGGAATGGGCCCTACGAGCAGTACTTC. Translating it yields CTSSQDNSGNGPYEQYF.

V usage is TRBV6-5 and J usage is TRBJ1-1; perhaps TRBD1 as D (5 bases). The CDR3 sequence is 10 residues long. Looked up from germline, CDR1 is MNHEY and CDR2 is SVGAGI. The CDR3 reads CATEWTEAFF. As DNA, the CDR3 is TGTGCGACAGAATGGACTGAAGCTTTCTTT.

The chain employs TRBV5-4 and TRBJ2-3; D remains ambiguous. This CDR3 contains 13 residues. Per germline, CDR1 SGHNT and CDR2 YYREEE (reference sequence). The V gene lost 10 bases and the J gene lost 7 bases, with 19 bases spanning the gap. The CDR3 loop reads CAPHLTGTNTQYF. As DNA, the CDR3 is TGTGCCCCCCACCTGACCGGAACAAATACGCAGTATTTT.

This chain joins TRBV4-2 and TRBJ2-3; unclear D gene. The CDR3 is 14 residues long. V was pared by 0 bases and J by 4 bases, with 8 bases between. CDR1 is LGHNA and CDR2 is YNFKEQ in the germline V gene. CDR3 DNA sequence: TGTGCCAGCAGCCAAGACCCCGAGGCAGATACGCAGTATTTT. Protein: CASSQDPEADTQYF.

J is TRBJ2-7 and V is TRBV15, with a tentative D call TRBD2 (6 bases). CDR3 length equals 13 residues. Trimming took off 3 bases at V and 7 bases at J, with 13 bases between the two ends. Germline V gene data show CDR1 as LNHNV and CDR2 as YYDKDF (reference sequence). CDR3 coding DNA: TGTGCCACCAGCAGTACCCACGGGGGAGAGCAGTACTTC. It translates to CATSSTHGGEQYF. Full variable domain (remainder filled in from reference TRBV15 and TRBJ2-7): DAMVIQNPRYQVTQFGKPVTLSCSQTLNHNVMYWYQQKSSQAPKLLFHYYDKDFNNEADTPDNFQSRRPNTSFCFLDIRSPGLGDTAMYLCATSSTHGGEQYFGPGTRLTVT.

The chain carries TRBV6-5 and TRBJ2-3; 9 bases map to TRBD2. The CDR3 length is 15 residues. J was trimmed by 9 bases and V by 4 bases; bases with no gene match: 11. Germline lookup yields CDR1 MNHEY and CDR2 SVGAGI. CDR3 DNA: TGTGCCAGCAGTTTCGGACTAGCGATAGGGGGGACGCAGTATTTT. It codes for CASSFGLAIGGTQYF.

The chain has TRBV6-1 and TRBJ2-7; possibly TRBD2 for D (5 bases). V lost 0 bases, J lost 0 bases, and 12 bases lay in between. CDR1 MNHNS and CDR2 SASEGT come from the germline V gene. This CDR3 has 16 amino acids. The CDR3 DNA follows: TGTGCCAGCAGTGAAGCCCCGGGGTCGAGCTCCTACGAGCAGTACTTC. Translated: CASSEAPGSSSYEQYF.

This chain joins TRBV6-1 and TRBJ1-2; D is ambiguous. CDR3 length: 14 amino acids. Germline CDR1 reads MNHNS; CDR2 reads SASEGT. V was clipped by 7 bases and J by 4 bases, with 16 bases between them. The CDR3 DNA sequence: TGTGCCAGCATCAAGGGATTAGATACCTATGGCTACACCTTC. This gives the protein CASIKGLDTYGYTF.

The rearrangement uses TRBV14 and TRBJ2-7; no reliable D call. V lost 5 bases and J lost 4, with 12 bases in between. The CDR3 extends over 13 amino acids. In germline, CDR1 is SGHDN, CDR2 FVKESK. For the CDR3, the DNA is TGTGCCAGCAGCTACCGTTGGGCATACGAGCAGTACTTC. It yields the protein CASSYRWAYEQYF.

V is TRBV29-1 and J is TRBJ1-1; the D gene is possibly TRBD1 (5 bases). CDR1 and CDR2 from the germline V gene are SQVTM and ANQGSEA. This CDR3 spans 13 amino acids. Trimming cost V 3 bases and J 2 bases, with 10 bases left between them. CDR3 sequence: CSVEIGQNTEAFF. CDR3 in DNA: TGCAGCGTTGAGATCGGACAAAACACTGAAGCTTTCTTT.

The J gene is TRBJ2-7, the V gene TRBV27; 13 bases fit TRBD2. Germline values: CDR1 MNHEY, CDR2 SMNVEV (reference sequence). CDR3 size: 14 residues. With 7 bases clipped from V and 4 bases from J, the junction kept 4 bases outside the gene matches. The chain's CDR3 is CASKGLAGPYEQYF. In DNA form, the CDR3 reads TGTGCCAGCAAGGGACTAGCGGGACCTTACGAGCAGTACTTC.

V and J are TRBV5-4 and TRBJ2-1; 8 nucleotides line up with TRBD1. This CDR3 contains 16 residues. Trimming cost V 3 bases and J 4 bases; bases outside gene matches: 9. Germline V gene lookup returns CDR1 SGHNT and CDR2 YYREEE (reference sequence). The CDR3 nucleotides read TGTGCCAGCAGCTCGCGAGACAGGGGCCTTTACAATGAGCAGTTCTTC. It codes for CASSSRDRGLYNEQFF.

The rearrangement uses TRBV2 and TRBJ2-7; tentative D call: TRBD2 (5 bases). Germline CDR1 reads SNHLY; CDR2 reads FYNNEI. V was trimmed by 1 base and J by 2 bases, leaving 12 bases between them. The CDR3 spans 15 residues. For the CDR3, the DNA is TGTGCCAGCAGTGAAGGGGCCTCTAGCCCCTACGAGCAGTACTTC. It specifies CASSEGASSPYEQYF.

The V and J genes are TRBV5-4 and TRBJ1-2, with D tentatively TRBD1 (6 bases). The CDR3 has 15 amino acids. Trimming removed 7 bases at V and 2 bases at J, with 18 bases between. CDR1 is SGHNT, CDR2 YYREEE, per germline (reference sequence). Here the CDR3 DNA reads TGTGCCAGCTGTTTGGGGGGCCTCGGGAACTATGGCTACACCTTC. It encodes CASCLGGLGNYGYTF.

V is TRBV7-9 and J is TRBJ1-3, with D perhaps TRBD1 (6 bases). The V gene lost 5 bases and the J gene lost 0 bases, with 17 bases spanning the gap. CDR1 and CDR2 (germline): SEHNR, FQNEAQ (reference sequence). This CDR3 region has 17 residues. Here the CDR3 DNA reads TGTGCCAGCAGCGTAAGCACCGGGACAAGCTCTGGAAACACCATATATTTT. Translating gives CASSVSTGTSSGNTIYF.

V gene TRBV5-6 combines with J gene TRBJ1-5, with a possible D match to TRBD1 (6 bases). CDR1 SGHDT and CDR2 YYEEEE come from the germline V gene. The V end lost 2 bases, the J end lost 2 bases, and 17 bases lay between the germline ends. CDR3 length: 17 residues. The CDR3 DNA reads as TGTGCCAGCAGCTTCGCTGGGGGGGGCTCGGGCAATCAGCCCCAGCATTTT. Its translation: CASSFAGGGSGNQPQHF.

V usage is TRBV6-4 and J usage is TRBJ2-3; perhaps TRBD2 as D (5 bases). Germline CDR1 MRHNA, CDR2 SNTAGT. This CDR3 comprises 20 residues. Trimming left V 1 base short and J 3 bases short, with 26 bases between. The CDR3, as DNA: TGTGCCAGCAGTGACTTTACTGTTACACCCGAGGAGGCAGAGACAGATACGCAGTATTTT. Protein product: CASSDFTVTPEEAETDTQYF.

This clone was detected only once. The CDR3 DNA reads as TGCGCCAGCAGCCCCCGGGACGGAACTAACTATGGCTACACCTTC. Translated: CASSPRDGTNYGYTF. V usage is TRBV5-1 and J usage is TRBJ1-2; a possible D gene is TRBD1 (5 bases). Germline V gives CDR1 SGHRS, CDR2 YFSETQ. The ends were cut back, 4 bases at V and 0 bases at J, with 13 bases in the middle. The CDR3 is made up of 15 amino acids.

The rearrangement joins TRBV5-4 to TRBJ2-3; 13 bases map to TRBD2. J gave up 6 bases and V 0 bases, and 10 bases lay outside the gene matches. The CDR3 contains 18 residues. From germline, CDR1 is SGHNT and CDR2 YYREEE (reference sequence). In DNA form, the CDR3 reads TGTGCCAGCAGCTTGGGCATCCGGACTAGCGGGAGTGGTGATACGCAGTATTTT. Amino acids: CASSLGIRTSGSGDTQYF.

The CDR3 region is CASKVKANTEAFF. CDR3 in DNA: TGCGCCAGCAAGGTGAAAGCGAACACTGAAGCTTTCTTT. The chain is built from TRBV5-1 and TRBJ1-1; D is ambiguous. This CDR3 contains 13 residues. The germline V gene has CDR1 SGHRS and CDR2 YFSETQ. Trimming left V 6 bases short and J 1 base short, with 10 bases between.

This chain uses TRBV19 with TRBJ2-5; possibly TRBD2 for D (6 bases). V lost 3 bases to trimming and J lost 7 bases, with 21 bases between them. Germline lookup yields CDR1 LNHDA and CDR2 SQIVND (reference sequence). The CDR3 has 16 amino acids. The CDR3 nucleotides read TGTGCCAGTAGTATCCGTGGGAGGAACAGAGGAGGGACCCAGTACTTC. Amino acid sequence: CASSIRGRNRGGTQYF. Complete variable domain (other parts from reference TRBV19 and TRBJ2-5): DGGITQSPKYLFRKEGQNVTLSCEQNLNHDAMYWYRQDPGQGLRLIYYSQIVNDFQKGDIAEGYSVSREKKESFPLTVTSAQKNPTAFYLCASSIRGRNRGGTQYFGPGTRLLVL.

V gene TRBV27 combines with J gene TRBJ2-1; no definite D call. This CDR3 comprises 15 residues. The V end was cut by 1 base, the J end by 5 bases, with 12 bases between. Germline CDR1 and CDR2: MNHEY and SMNVEV (reference sequence). CDR3 loop: CASSLFGSLNNEQFF. The DNA for the CDR3 is TGTGCCAGCAGTTTATTTGGGTCCCTAAACAATGAGCAGTTCTTC.